Listed below are T cell receptor beta chains from one sample, sequenced in a study of blood T cell repertoires in COVID-19. Produced via immunoSEQ multiplex PCR; TCRdb's table is partial and in-frame only. The sample yields roughly 99,000 clones, roughly 84% seen once. The sequencing sample was made of peripheral blood. The receptors were sampled from a human donor in a cohort sampled during active COVID-19. Each CDR3 is given with its conserved first and last residue. Each record gives: CDR3 length, D gene, J gene, V gene, clone size, CDR3 protein, CDR3 DNA. The D gene is left open where the match is weak. The size of a clone is reported for some rows only, either as once, few or many, or as a class for expanded clones.

17 | - | TRBJ1-5 | TRBV18 | - | CASSPPNGGYSNQPQHF | TGTGCCAGCTCACCACCGAACGGGGGATATAGCAATCAGCCCCAGCATTTT
11 | TRBD2 | TRBJ2-7 | TRBV25-1 | few | CAASGGYEQYF | TGTGCAGCTAGCGGGGGCTACGAGCAGTACTTC
12 | - | TRBJ2-1 | TRBV11-3 | - | CASSLTGDEQFF | TGTGCCAGCAGCCTTACAGGAGACGAGCAGTTCTTC
14 | - | TRBJ2-3 | TRBV12-5 | - | CASGFRQRTDTQYF | TGTGCTAGTGGTTTCCGACAGCGCACAGATACGCAGTATTTT
16 | TRBD1 | TRBJ1-4 | TRBV27 | - | CASSFTGGTSNEKLFF | TGTGCCAGCAGTTTCACAGGGGGCACCTCTAATGAAAAACTGTTTTTT
15 | TRBD1 | TRBJ1-4 | TRBV19 | - | CASRTGQGAGEKLFF | TGTGCCAGTAGGACCGGACAGGGGGCAGGCGAAAAACTGTTTTTT
14 | - | TRBJ1-6 | TRBV5-1 | - | CASSTRDNNSPLHF | TGCGCCAGCAGTACCCGGGACAATAATTCACCCCTCCACTTT
15 | - | TRBJ2-1 | TRBV7-6 | - | CASSLGQRVDNEQFF | TGTGCCAGCAGCTTAGGTCAGCGGGTAGACAATGAGCAGTTCTTC
16 | TRBD1 | TRBJ1-6 | TRBV19 | few | CASSRGPGQGSSPLHF | TGTGCCAGTAGTAGAGGCCCGGGACAGGGGAGTTCACCCCTCCACTTT
14 | - | TRBJ2-5 | TRBV7-9 | - | CASSLRLDQETQYF | TGTGCCAGCAGCTTAAGGCTAGACCAAGAGACCCAGTACTTC
15 | TRBD1 | TRBJ1-2 | TRBV7-2 | - | CASSLGAGGIYGYTF | TGTGCCAGCAGCTTAGGTGCAGGGGGCATCTATGGCTACACCTTC
18 | TRBD2 | TRBJ2-1 | TRBV7-3 | - | CASSSPILAGGFEVEQFF | TGTGCCAGCAGCTCCCCTATCCTGGCGGGAGGCTTCGAGGTTGAGCAGTTCTTC
12 | - | TRBJ1-6 | TRBV2 | - | CASSDGFGALHF | TGTGCCAGCAGCGACGGGTTTGGAGCCCTCCACTTT
17 | TRBD2 | TRBJ2-5 | TRBV11-2 | - | CASSLGSGLASMGTQYF | TGTGCCAGCAGCTTAGGCTCGGGACTAGCTTCGATGGGGACCCAGTACTTC
14 | - | TRBJ2-1 | TRBV7-3 | - | CASSQGALANEQFF | TGTGCCAGCAGCCAAGGCGCCCTAGCCAATGAGCAGTTCTTC
16 | TRBD2 | TRBJ2-2 | TRBV28 | - | CASSETSGSYTGELFF | TGTGCCAGCAGTGAGACTAGCGGGAGCTACACCGGGGAGCTGTTTTTT
13 | - | TRBJ1-2 | TRBV18 | - | CASSPDSLGGYTF | TGTGCCAGCTCACCGGACAGCCTAGGGGGCTACACCTTC
14 | - | TRBJ2-5 | TRBV13 | - | CASSSQGSGETQYF | TGTGCCAGCAGCTCCCAGGGTTCAGGGGAGACCCAGTACTTC
13 | - | TRBJ2-1 | TRBV7-2 | - | CASSLVAANEQFF | TGTGCCAGCAGCTTGGTAGCGGCGAATGAGCAGTTCTTC
12 | - | TRBJ2-1 | TRBV3-1/TRBV3-2 | - | CASSQGGLEQFF | TGTGCCAGCAGCCAAGGCGGCCTTGAGCAGTTCTTC
17 | - | TRBJ2-1 | TRBV7-9 | - | CASSLAPLAGAYNEQFF | TGTGCCAGCAGCTTAGCCCCTCTGGCAGGGGCCTACAATGAGCAGTTCTTC